This T cell receptor beta chain was sequenced for a study of blood T cell repertoires in COVID-19. In the study overall: Collection of acute and convalescent COVID-19 samples took place in the United States, Italy and Spain. Nucleic acid was either cDNA or gDNA, and it came from T cells, B-cell-depleted T cells, or PBMCs.

The CDR3 extends over 17 amino acids. Per germline, CDR1 MNHNS and CDR2 SASEGT. V dropped 4 bases and J dropped 0; count of bases not matched to a gene: 9. In the study's own analysis: Amplification from reference gene primers served as the basis for estimated nucleated cell counts. Profiled with immunoSEQ multiplex PCR; TCRdb holds only in-frame clones, not every one. The D gene and trimming were derived from the DNA, and the V and J assignments and clone size from that table. The sample contains 250,000 to 350,000 clones, about 83% of which appear only once. What was sequenced was peripheral blood. The TCR was taken from a woman between 50 and 59 years old with acute or convalescent COVID-19. This chain joins TRBV6-1 and TRBJ2-4, with 7 positions matching TRBD2. This CDR3 reads CASSGDWVAGAKNIQYF. The CDR3 DNA reads TGTGCCAGCAGTGGTGACTGGGTAGCGGGAGCCAAAAACATTCAGTACTTC.